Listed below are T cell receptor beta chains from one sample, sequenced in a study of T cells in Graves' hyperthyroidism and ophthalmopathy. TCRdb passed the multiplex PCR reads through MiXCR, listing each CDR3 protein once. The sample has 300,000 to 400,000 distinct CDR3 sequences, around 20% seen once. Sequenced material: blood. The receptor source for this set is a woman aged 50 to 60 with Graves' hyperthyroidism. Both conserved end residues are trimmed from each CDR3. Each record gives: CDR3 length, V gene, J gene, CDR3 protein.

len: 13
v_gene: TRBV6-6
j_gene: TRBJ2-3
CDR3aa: ASSYSRVSTDTQY

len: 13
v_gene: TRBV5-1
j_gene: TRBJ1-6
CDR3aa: ASSGPGQNNSPLH

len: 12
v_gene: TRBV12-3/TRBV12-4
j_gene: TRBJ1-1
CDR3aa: ASSLMGANTKAF

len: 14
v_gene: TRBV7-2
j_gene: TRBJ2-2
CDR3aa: ASSLLGAANTGELF

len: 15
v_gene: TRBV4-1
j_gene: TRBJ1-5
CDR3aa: ASSQEAPPRQDKPQH

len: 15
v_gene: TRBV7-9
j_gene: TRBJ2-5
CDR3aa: ASSLAGGLVLQETQY

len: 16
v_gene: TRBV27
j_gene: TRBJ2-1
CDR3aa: ASSRFRLAGGNYNEQF

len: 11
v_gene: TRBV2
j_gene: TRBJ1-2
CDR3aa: ASSPRVSYGYT

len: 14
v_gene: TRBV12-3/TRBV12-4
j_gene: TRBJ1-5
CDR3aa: ASSLSGGRAYQPQH

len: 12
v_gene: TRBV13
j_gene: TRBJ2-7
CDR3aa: ASSLGGARYEQY

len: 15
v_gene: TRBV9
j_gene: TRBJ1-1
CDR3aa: ASSVSLGGILSTEAF

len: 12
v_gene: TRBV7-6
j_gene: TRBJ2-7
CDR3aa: ASSFAGSHYEQY

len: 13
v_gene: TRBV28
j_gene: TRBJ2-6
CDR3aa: ASSRYSSGANVLT

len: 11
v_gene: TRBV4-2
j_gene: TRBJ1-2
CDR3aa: ASSQEGVSGYT

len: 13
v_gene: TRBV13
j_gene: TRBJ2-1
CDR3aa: ASSRIAASYNEQF

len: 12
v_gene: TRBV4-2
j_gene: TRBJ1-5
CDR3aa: ASSQTGRSQPQH

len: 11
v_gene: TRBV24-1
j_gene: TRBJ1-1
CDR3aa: ATSAGVGTEAF

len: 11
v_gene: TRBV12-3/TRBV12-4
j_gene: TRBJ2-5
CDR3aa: ASSLTRRETQY

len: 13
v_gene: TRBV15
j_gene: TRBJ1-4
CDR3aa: ATSRAGQGLRKLF

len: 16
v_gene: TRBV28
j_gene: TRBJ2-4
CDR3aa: ASSSTRKTGIAKNIQY

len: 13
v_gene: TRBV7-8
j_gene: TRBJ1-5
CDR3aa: ASSQGGSSNQPQH

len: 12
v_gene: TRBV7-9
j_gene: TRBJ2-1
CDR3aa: ASSSTQEGPEQF

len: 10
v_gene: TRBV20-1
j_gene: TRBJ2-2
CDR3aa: SARGSTGELF

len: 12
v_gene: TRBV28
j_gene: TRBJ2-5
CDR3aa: ASSYDRGWETQY

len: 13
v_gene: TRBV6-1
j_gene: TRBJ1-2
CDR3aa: ASSSGATRGYGYT

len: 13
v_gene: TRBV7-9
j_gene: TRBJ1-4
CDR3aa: ASRQGRGTNEKLF

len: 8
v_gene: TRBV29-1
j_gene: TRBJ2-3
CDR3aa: SVGLDTQY

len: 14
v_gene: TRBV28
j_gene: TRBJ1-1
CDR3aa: ASFSLAGGGTTEAF

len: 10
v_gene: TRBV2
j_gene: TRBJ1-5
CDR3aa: ASQGFSQPQH

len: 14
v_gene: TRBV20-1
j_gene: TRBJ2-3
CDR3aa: SARDPTGGLPDTQY

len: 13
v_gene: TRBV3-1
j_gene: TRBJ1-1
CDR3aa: ASSQPRGPRTEAF

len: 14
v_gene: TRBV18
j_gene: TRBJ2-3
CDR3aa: ASSPYRRLSTDTQY

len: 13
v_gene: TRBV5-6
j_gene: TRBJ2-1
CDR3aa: ASSWRTSGKHEQF

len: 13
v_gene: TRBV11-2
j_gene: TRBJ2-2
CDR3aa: ASSSGLAGAGELF

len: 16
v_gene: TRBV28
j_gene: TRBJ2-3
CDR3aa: ASSLAYRTAGPVDTQY